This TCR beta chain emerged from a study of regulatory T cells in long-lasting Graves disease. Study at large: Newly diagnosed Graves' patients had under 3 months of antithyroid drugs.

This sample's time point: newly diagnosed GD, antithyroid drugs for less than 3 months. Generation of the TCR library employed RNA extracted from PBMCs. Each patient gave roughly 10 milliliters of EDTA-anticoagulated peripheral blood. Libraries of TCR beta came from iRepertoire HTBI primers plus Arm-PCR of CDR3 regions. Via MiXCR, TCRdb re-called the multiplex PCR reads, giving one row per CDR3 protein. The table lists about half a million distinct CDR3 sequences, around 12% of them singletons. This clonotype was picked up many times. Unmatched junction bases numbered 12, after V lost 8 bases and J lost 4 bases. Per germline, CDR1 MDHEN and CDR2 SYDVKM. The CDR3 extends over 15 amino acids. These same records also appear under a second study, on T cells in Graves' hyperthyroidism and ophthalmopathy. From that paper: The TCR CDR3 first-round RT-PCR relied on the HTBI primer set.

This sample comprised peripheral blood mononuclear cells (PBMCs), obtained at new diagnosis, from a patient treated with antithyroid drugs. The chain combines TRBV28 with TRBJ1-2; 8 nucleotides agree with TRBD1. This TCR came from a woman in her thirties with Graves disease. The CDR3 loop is CASRSQGAGGYGYTF. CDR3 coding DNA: TGTGCCAGCCGTAGCCAGGGGGCAGGGGGCTATGGCTACACCTTC.